This T cell receptor (beta chain) was identified in a study of CD8+ T cells in alopecia areata. Between the trimmed V and J ends, which lost 1 base and 6 bases, there was a span of 6 bases. There are 11 residues in the CDR3. The germline CDR1 and CDR2 sequences are SQVTM and ANQGSEA. Findings and limits, study-wide: More clonal than normal scalp was lesional scalp, particularly alopecia totalis/universalis.

About this clone: What it binds is not known.

Extracted from the samples, RNA was reverse transcribed into cDNA to serve as the sequencing template. Generated by immunoSEQ multiplex PCR, the TCRdb table keeps only in-frame clones and is missing some. The sample consists of roughly 150,000 clones, approximately 60% of them appearing once. PBMCs were stained for CD3, CD4 and CD8, and CD4+ and CD8+ T cells were sorted. The rearrangement links TRBV29-1 to TRBJ1-2, with D hard to call. The sequenced sample consisted of CD4+ T cells sorted from blood. This TCR was recovered from a human donor in good health. The CDR3 loop is CSVEVWNGYTF. The CDR3 DNA follows: TGCAGCGTTGAAGTTTGGAATGGCTACACCTTC.